One and the same sample provided the 12 T cell receptor beta chains below, sequenced in a study of blood T cell repertoires in COVID-19 (dated by TCRdb to 2018 to 2021). Library creation used the immunoSEQ multiplex PCR assay. TCRdb limited this immuneACCESS table to in-frame rearrangements with V and J called. A share of clones is missing; checked studies link under half to unresolved V genes, and the rest is unexplained. This sample has roughly 75,000 clones in its table, and roughly 85% of those were observed once. The leading ten clones occupy 8.5% to 10% of the sample. The sequencing input was peripheral blood. Source of these receptors: a man aged 50 to 59 with COVID-19, enrolled during active disease.

The chain is built from TRBV6-5 and TRBJ2-7, with D tentatively TRBD1 (5 bases). V dropped 7 bases and J dropped 5 bases, with 12 bases sitting between them. Germline assignment: CDR1 MNHEY and CDR2 SVGAGI. The CDR3 length is 12 residues. DNA for the CDR3: TGTGCCAGCACAGGGTTCTTGCACGAGCAGTACTTC. As protein: CASTGFLHEQYF.

The chain uses TRBV10-3 and TRBJ2-7; no firm D call. The germline gives CDR1 ENHRY, CDR2 SYGVKD. V lost 6 bases, J lost 1 base, and 13 bases lay in between. This CDR3 comprises 14 residues. CDR3: CAISRRADSYEQYF. CDR3 sequence (DNA): TGTGCCATCAGCCGCCGTGCAGATTCCTACGAGCAGTACTTC.

The gene calls are TRBV18 and TRBJ1-1; tentatively, D is TRBD1 (6 bases). The CDR3 is made up of 18 amino acids. V lost 6 bases and J lost 4, with 27 bases in between. The germline V gene has CDR1 KGHSH and CDR2 LQKENI. The CDR3 is CASSLMEQGVGLGTEAFF. CDR3 DNA sequence: TGTGCCAGCTCCCTGATGGAACAGGGTGTGGGGCTCGGCACTGAAGCTTTCTTT.

This clone was picked up one time. DNA for the CDR3: TGTGCCAGCAGACAAGGTGCCACGGGACTTGAAGCTTTCTTT. Protein: CASRQGATGLEAFF. V usage is TRBV6-5 and J usage is TRBJ1-1; tentative D call: TRBD1 (5 bases). Germline loops: CDR1 MNHEY, CDR2 SVGAGI. The V end was cut by 6 bases, the J end by 7 bases, with 18 bases between. The CDR3 length is 14 residues.

The V and J genes are TRBV6-6 and TRBJ1-5, with 7 bases lining up with TRBD1. J gave up 4 bases and V 6 bases, and 9 bases lay outside the gene matches. The CDR3 consists of 15 residues. In germline, CDR1 is MNHNY, CDR2 SVGAGI (reference sequence). CDR3 nucleotide sequence: TGTGCCAGCAGGCCCGGGACAGCCTTGAATCAGCCCCAGCATTTT. Translating gives CASRPGTALNQPQHF.

Regarding this clone: This sample includes further DNA sequences coding for the same CDR3. The chain couples TRBV24-1 to TRBJ2-7; 13 bases match TRBD2. V shed 3 bases, J shed 3 bases, and the junction held 1 base outside the gene matches. Germline V gene sequence: CDR1 KGHDR, CDR2 SFDVKD. The CDR3 has 15 residues. CDR3 DNA sequence: TGTGCCACCAGTGATGGGACTAGCGGGAACTACGAGCAGTACTTC. Its translation: CATSDGTSGNYEQYF.

The chain joins TRBV10-2 to TRBJ1-1; 11 bases are a match to TRBD1. CDR3 size: 15 residues. Germline V gene lookup returns CDR1 WSHSY and CDR2 SAAADI. The junction had 8 bases not matched to a gene; V was cut back by 7 bases and J by 4 bases. The CDR3 reads CASTLRGTGGTEAFF. The CDR3 DNA is TGCGCCAGCACTCTAAGGGGGACAGGGGGCACTGAAGCTTTCTTT.

The rearrangement joins TRBV30 to TRBJ2-1; 7 bases align to TRBD1. Germline V gene data show CDR1 as GTSNPN and CDR2 as SVGIG (reference sequence). With V trimmed by 5 bases and J by 2 bases, 12 bases remained unmatched. The CDR3 consists of 16 residues. The CDR3, as DNA: TGTGCCTGGGGGAGTTCTTGGGACAGAGCCTACAATGAGCAGTTCTTC. It encodes CAWGSSWDRAYNEQFF.

The J gene is TRBJ2-5, the V gene TRBV6-2 or TRBV6-3, with a tentative D call TRBD1 (6 bases). The CDR3 has 15 amino acids. Germline V gene data show CDR1 as MNHEY and CDR2 as SVGEGT. The germline V and J ends were trimmed by 0 bases and 0 bases, with 8 bases remaining between them. The CDR3 DNA follows: TGTGCCAGCAGTTACTCTTGGGACAACCAAGAGACCCAGTACTTC. It encodes CASSYSWDNQETQYF.

This clone was recorded only once. The chain is built from TRBV6-6 and TRBJ2-7; 7 bases line up with TRBD2. CDR1 is MNHNY, CDR2 SVGAGI, per germline (reference sequence). J gave up 0 bases and V 3 bases, and 2 bases lay outside the gene matches. This CDR3 spans 14 amino acids. The CDR3, as DNA: TGTGCCAGCAGTTATTTAGCGGGCTCCTACGAGCAGTACTTC. It yields the protein CASSYLAGSYEQYF.

The CDR3 sequence is CASSQGFGTSGRAETQYF. The CDR3 DNA sequence: TGTGCCAGCAGCCAAGGATTTGGGACTAGCGGGAGGGCAGAGACCCAGTACTTC. The genes are TRBV3-1 (or the pseudogene TRBV3-2) and TRBJ2-5; TRBD2 agrees at 16 bases. J was trimmed by 4 bases and V by 1 base; bases with no gene match: 6. The length of the CDR3 is 18 residues. Germline-derived CDR1 and CDR2 are LGHDT and YNNKEL (reference sequence).

The chain has TRBV13 and TRBJ1-1; D gene unclear. The V gene's germline CDR1 is PRHDT and CDR2 FYEKMQ (reference sequence). V was shortened by 0 bases and J by 3 bases, with 8 bases between the two germline ends. The CDR3 loop spans 14 amino acids. The CDR3 sequence: CASSLGQIHTEAFF. The CDR3 coding sequence is TGTGCCAGCAGCTTAGGGCAGATTCACACTGAAGCTTTCTTT.